A single sample is the source of the 5 T cell receptor beta chains below, sequenced in a study of blood T cell repertoires in COVID-19. The assay was immunoSEQ multiplex PCR, and TCRdb's table has in-frame clones only and misses some. The data contain fewer than 150,000 clones, approximately 84% of them singletons. Sequenced material: peripheral blood. All receptors derive from a man between 45 and 60 years old with acute or convalescent COVID-19.

The CDR3 protein is CASSPGSLTGELFF. In DNA form, the CDR3 reads TGTGCCAGCAGCCCCGGGTCCTTAACCGGGGAGCTGTTTTTT. The chain combines TRBV7-6 with TRBJ2-2; no definite D call. V shed 5 bases and J shed 5 bases, with 12 bases lying between them. This CDR3 has 14 residues. CDR1 SGHVS and CDR2 FNYEAQ come from the germline V gene.

This chain joins TRBV9 and TRBJ2-3; a weak D match, TRBD1 (6 bases). Germline lookup yields CDR1 SGDLS and CDR2 YYNGEE. This CDR3 is 16 amino acids long. The germline V and J ends were trimmed by 0 bases and 6 bases, with 17 bases remaining between them. Here the CDR3 reads CASSVAGTNGRDTQYF. Here the CDR3 DNA reads TGTGCCAGCAGCGTAGCCGGGACAAACGGTCGTGATACGCAGTATTTT. The complete variable domain, with remaining parts taken from reference TRBV9 and TRBJ2-3, reads DSGVTQTPKHLITATGQRVTLRCSPRSGDLSVYWYQQSLDQGLQFLIQYYNGEERAKGNILERFSAQQFPDLHSELNLSSLELGDSALYFCASSVAGTNGRDTQYFGPGTRLTVL.

This clone appeared once. The J gene is TRBJ1-2, the V gene TRBV6-1; 8 bases map to TRBD1. The length of the CDR3 is 14 residues. V shed 3 bases and J 8 bases; nucleotides not matched to a gene: 8. From germline, CDR1 is MNHNS and CDR2 SASEGT. CDR3 residues: CASSDRGLRLGYTF. DNA for the CDR3: TGTGCCAGCAGTGACAGGGGGCTTAGGTTAGGCTACACCTTC.

The chain carries TRBV28 and TRBJ1-2; 9 bases line up with TRBD1. CDR1 and CDR2 (germline): MDHEN, SYDVKM. The CDR3 totals 14 residues. V lost 6 bases to trimming and J lost 5 bases; unmatched junction nucleotides: 7. The chain's CDR3 is CASRLRTGVYGYTF. DNA of the CDR3: TGTGCCAGCAGGCTCAGGACAGGGGTATATGGCTACACCTTC.

CDR3 DNA: TGCGCCAGCAGCTTAGGCTTGCCAGGGAACTATGGCTACACCTTC. Protein: CASSLGLPGNYGYTF. V and J are TRBV5-1 and TRBJ1-2; maybe TRBD1 (5 bases). Germline V gene sequence: CDR1 SGHRS, CDR2 YFSETQ. Trimming cost V 2 bases and J 2 bases, with 13 bases left between them. The CDR3 loop spans 15 amino acids.